This TCR beta chain was identified during a study of T cell changes during pregnancy in multiple sclerosis (dated by TCRdb to between 2018 and 2021). Describing the broader study: In women with multiple sclerosis, the researchers looked at how the T cell repertoire shifted as pregnancy progressed.

The library was made by the immunoSEQ multiplex PCR assay. The table comes from immuneACCESS by way of TCRdb, which keeps in-frame sequences with V and J called. Part of the clones is missing from these tables; in studies checked, under half for an unresolved V gene and the rest for unknown reasons. This sample is represented by roughly 49,000 clones; around 95% of them were singletons. The ten largest make up under 7% of the sample. Measured from the cysteine to the phenylalanine, the CDR3 is 14 residues long. Here the CDR3 DNA is all that survives: 42 bases in frame from base 1. The table lists this clone with a count of one. What antigen it recognizes has not been identified. No per-base quality is available; no much larger clone lies one base away.

The rearranged segments are TRBV21-1 and TRBJ2-7; the DNA was not used to check the table's D call, TRBD2. TRBV21-1 constitutes a pseudogene. This specimen was CD8+ T cells from peripheral blood mononuclear cells, taken in the first trimester of pregnancy. The sequence derives from a female donor with multiple sclerosis, enrolled in a pregnancy study. The nucleotides read TGTGCCAGCAGCAACGGGCTAGCGCACTACGAGCAGTACTTC. It translates as CASSNGLAHYEQYF.